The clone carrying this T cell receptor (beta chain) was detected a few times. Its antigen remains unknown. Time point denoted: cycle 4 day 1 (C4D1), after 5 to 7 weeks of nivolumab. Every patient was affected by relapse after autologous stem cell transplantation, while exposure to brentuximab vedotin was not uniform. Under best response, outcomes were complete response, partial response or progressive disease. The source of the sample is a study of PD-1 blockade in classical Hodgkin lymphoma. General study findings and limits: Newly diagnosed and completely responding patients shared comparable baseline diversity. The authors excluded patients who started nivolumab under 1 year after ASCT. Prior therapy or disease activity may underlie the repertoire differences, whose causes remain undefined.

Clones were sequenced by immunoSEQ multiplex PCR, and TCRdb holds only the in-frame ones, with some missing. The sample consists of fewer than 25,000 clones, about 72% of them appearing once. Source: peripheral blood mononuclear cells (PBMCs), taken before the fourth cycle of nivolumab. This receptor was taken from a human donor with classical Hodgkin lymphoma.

CDR3 DNA: TGTGCCAGCAGTTATGGGGGAAGCACTGAAGCTTTCTTT. Amino acid sequence: CASSYGGSTEAFF. This chain joins TRBV6-5 and TRBJ1-1; the D gene is possibly TRBD1 (5 bases). V was trimmed by 3 bases and J by 4 bases, leaving 9 bases between them. The CDR3 spans 13 residues. CDR1 is MNHEY, CDR2 SVGAGI, per germline.